The source of this T cell receptor beta chain is a study of blood T cell repertoires in COVID-19. As for the study in general: Italy, Spain and the United States were the sources of the convalescent and acute COVID-19 samples.

A single count supports this clone. In the original analysis: The authors estimated nucleated cell counts from reference gene primer amplification. Clones were sequenced by immunoSEQ multiplex PCR, and TCRdb holds only the in-frame ones, with some missing. V, J and clone size are taken as reported in that table, and D and trimming were inferred from the DNA itself. Seen here are roughly 200,000 clones, less than 85% observed once, and the top ten hold about 13%. The germline V gene has CDR1 MDHEN and CDR2 SYDVKM. CDR3 size: 13 residues. Trimming left V 10 bases short and J 3 bases short, with 13 bases between.

The sample was peripheral blood. The receptor's source is a man in his fifties or sixties who had recovered from COVID-19. The chain combines TRBV28 with TRBJ1-5; weak D call: TRBD1 (6 bases). The CDR3 sequence: CATVGQVNQPQHF. The CDR3 DNA reads as TGTGCCACCGTGGGACAAGTCAATCAGCCCCAGCATTTT.